These 20 T cell receptor beta chains came from one sample sequenced in a study of regulatory T cells in long-lasting Graves disease. Time point: newly diagnosed GD, antithyroid drugs for less than 3 months. RNA extracted from PBMCs served as the sequencing template. Building the TCR beta libraries relied on iRepertoire HTBI primers, and CDR3 regions underwent Arm-PCR. TCRdb analysed the multiplex PCR reads with MiXCR anew, one entry per CDR3 protein. The sample carries some 370,000 distinct CDR3 sequences, 12% recorded once. This sample also appeared in a second study, on T cells in Graves' hyperthyroidism and ophthalmopathy.

The source was peripheral blood mononuclear cells (PBMCs), collected at new diagnosis, from a patient treated with antithyroid drugs. These receptor sequences come from a woman aged 18-29 years with Graves disease.

This clonotype was seen a single time. This chain joins TRBV6-2 or TRBV6-3 and TRBJ2-7, with D unclear. The CDR3 sequence is 13 residues long. The V gene's germline CDR1 is MNHEY and CDR2 SVGEGT. The V gene lost 6 bases and the J gene lost 4 bases, with 13 bases spanning the gap. CDR3: CASRAQGEYEQYF. The DNA of the CDR3 is TGTGCCAGCAGAGCCCAAGGAGAGTACGAGCAGTACTTC.

This clonotype occurred many times. The V gene is TRBV3-1, the J gene TRBJ1-6; D not resolved. The length of the CDR3 is 13 residues. Germline CDR1 is LGHDT and CDR2 is YNNKEL (reference sequence). Trimming cost V 5 bases and J 7 bases, with 9 bases left between them. Written as DNA, the CDR3 is TGTGCCAGCAGCTCGGTGGGGAATTCACCCCTCCACTTT. It is translated as CASSSVGNSPLHF. The full variable domain, with the rest looked up from reference TRBV3-1 and TRBJ1-6, is DTAVSQTPKYLVTQMGNDKSIKCEQNLGHDTMYWYKQDSKKFLKIMFSYNNKELIINETVPNRFSPKSPDKAHLNLHINSLELGDSAVYFCASSSVGNSPLHFGNGTRLTVT.

Many counts were recorded for this clonotype. The J gene is TRBJ2-4, the V gene TRBV7-2; D unclear. CDR3 length equals 16 residues. Between the trimmed V and J ends, which lost 0 bases and 0 bases, there was a span of 9 bases. The V gene's germline CDR1 is SGHTA and CDR2 FQGNSA. As DNA, the CDR3 is TGTGCCAGCAGCTTAGCAACAGCCTTAGCCAAAAACATTCAGTACTTC. Residues: CASSLATALAKNIQYF. The entire variable domain, with the rest obtained from reference TRBV7-2 and TRBJ2-4, is as follows: GAGVSQSPSNKVTEKGKDVELRCDPISGHTALYWYRQSLGQGLEFLIYFQGNSAPDKSGLPSDRFSAERTGGSVSTLTIQRTQQEDSAVYLCASSLATALAKNIQYFGAGTRLSVL.

DNA of the CDR3: TGTGCCAGCAGTTTGGTAATGGCCGGGGAGCTGTTTTTT. It codes for CASSLVMAGELFF. The chain couples TRBV12-3 or TRBV12-4 to TRBJ2-2; D uncertain. V lost 3 bases and J lost 6, with 8 bases in between. The CDR3 runs 13 residues.

The chain has TRBV11-2 and TRBJ2-3; tentatively, D is TRBD2 (6 bases). CDR3 length: 16 residues. V dropped 2 bases and J dropped 4 bases, with 16 bases sitting between them. CDR1 SGHAT and CDR2 FQNNGV come from the germline V gene. The CDR3: CASSLISGAGADTQYF. The CDR3 nucleotides are TGTGCCAGCAGCTTAATCTCGGGAGCCGGGGCAGATACGCAGTATTTT.

The CDR3 loop is CASSGRINEQFF. The CDR3, as DNA: TGTGCCAGTAGCGGGAGGATCAATGAGCAGTTCTTC. This chain uses TRBV10-3 with TRBJ2-1; 10 bases line up with TRBD2. V gave up 10 bases and J gave up 6 bases; unmatched junction bases: 3. CDR1 is ENHRY and CDR2 is SYGVKD in the germline V gene. The CDR3 runs 12 residues.

In this sample, this clonotype turned up many times. The V and J genes are TRBV5-1 and TRBJ2-1; the match to TRBD2 covers 7 bases. From germline, CDR1 is SGHRS and CDR2 YFSETQ. The CDR3 runs 13 residues. Trimming at V came to 0 bases and at J to 15 bases, leaving 9 bases not matched to a gene. The CDR3 DNA is TGCGCCAGCAGCTTGGCCTGGGGTAGCGGGTGGTTCTTC. Its translation: CASSLAWGSGWFF. Supplemented by reference TRBV5-1 and TRBJ2-1, the full variable domain reads KAGVTQTPRYLIKTRGQQVTLSCSPISGHRSVSWYQQTPGQGLQFLFEYFSETQRNKGNFPGRFSGRQFSNSRSEMNVSTLELGDSALYLCASSLAWGSGWFFGPGTRLTVL.

The sample holds many counts of this clonotype. The gene calls are TRBV28 and TRBJ2-5, with D perhaps TRBD1 or TRBD2 (6 bases each). The germline gives CDR1 MDHEN, CDR2 SYDVKM. This CDR3 has 15 residues. V lost 2 bases to trimming and J lost 5 bases, with 15 bases between them. CDR3 DNA: TGTGCCAGCAGTTTAGAGGGGGACTCTATCGAGACCCAGTACTTC. It specifies CASSLEGDSIETQYF.

This clonotype came up many times. The chain links TRBV28 to TRBJ2-3; D is unresolved. The germline V gene has CDR1 MDHEN and CDR2 SYDVKM. The CDR3 runs 14 residues. V lost 2 bases, J lost 0 bases, and 6 bases lay in between. The CDR3 coding sequence is TGTGCCAGCAGTTTAACTTTCAGCACAGATACGCAGTATTTT. Translated, it gives CASSLTFSTDTQYF.

This clonotype occurred many times. The V and J genes are TRBV24-1 and TRBJ2-1; 11 bases fit TRBD2. Germline CDR1 KGHDR, CDR2 SFDVKD. The CDR3 extends over 16 amino acids. Trimming took 4 bases from V and 6 from J; bases not matched to a gene: 7. In nucleotides, the CDR3 is TGTGCCACCAGTGACACCTTAGCGGGGGGGCTCAATGAGCAGTTCTTC. Translated, it gives CATSDTLAGGLNEQFF.

The rearrangement uses TRBV7-9 and TRBJ1-4; 7 positions agree with TRBD1. Germline CDR1 and CDR2: SEHNR and FQNEAQ (reference sequence). The length of the CDR3 is 13 residues. J gave up 12 bases and V 5 bases, and 9 bases lay outside the gene matches. Written as DNA, the CDR3 is TGTGCCAGCAGCCGATCAAATGACAGGGAACTGTTTTTT. Protein sequence: CASSRSNDRELFF.

This clonotype was detected ten times or more. The rearrangement uses TRBV28 and TRBJ2-7, with D maybe TRBD1 (6 bases). Per the germline V gene, CDR1 is MDHEN and CDR2 is SYDVKM. Trimming removed 4 bases from V and 3 bases from J, with 16 bases in between. The CDR3 contains 15 residues. The CDR3 protein is CASSYPPDSYYEQYF. The CDR3 nucleotides are TGTGCCAGCAGTTACCCCCCGGACAGCTACTACGAGCAGTACTTC.

This clonotype has a count of ten or more. The V and J genes are TRBV6-1 and TRBJ1-1; 7 bases are shared with TRBD1. Unmatched junction bases numbered 8, after V lost 6 bases and J lost 4 bases. CDR1 MNHNS and CDR2 SASEGT come from the germline V gene. The CDR3 runs 14 residues. CDR3 residues: CASSSGQSSTEAFF. CDR3 bases: TGTGCCAGCAGCTCGGGACAGTCGAGCACTGAAGCTTTCTTT.

To note about this clonotype: This may stem from a read error, because a much larger clone lies one nucleotide away. J is TRBJ1-6 and V is TRBV6-2 or TRBV6-3, with D possibly being TRBD1 (6 bases). Germline V lookup: CDR1 MNHEY, CDR2 SVGEGT. The CDR3 totals 18 residues. CDR3 coding DNA: TGTGCCAGCAGTTTCGATCCCGTGGGGGGACATATCGATTCACCCCCCCACTTT. Amino acid sequence: CASSFDPVGGHIDSPPHF.

This clonotype was counted ten times or more. The gene calls are TRBV19 and TRBJ1-5; D gene unclear. Per the germline V gene, CDR1 is LNHDA and CDR2 is SQIVND (reference sequence). Between the trimmed V and J ends, which lost 7 bases and 3 bases, there was a span of 19 bases. There are 16 residues in the CDR3. The CDR3 here is CASTLAGVTFNQPQHF. The CDR3 DNA follows: TGTGCCAGTACCCTCGCGGGAGTAACCTTCAATCAGCCCCAGCATTTT.

This clonotype occurred many times. The chain has TRBV29-1 and TRBJ2-1; perhaps TRBD2 as D (6 bases). Germline CDR1 is SQVTM and CDR2 is ANQGSEA. The CDR3 has 14 amino acids. Trimming took 6 bases from V and 4 from J, leaving 16 bases between them. For the CDR3, the DNA is TGCAGCGTACGAGGAGGGAATGATTACAATGAGCAGTTCTTC. Amino acid sequence: CSVRGGNDYNEQFF.

This chain joins TRBV29-1 and TRBJ2-7; D may correspond to TRBD1 or TRBD2 (5 bases each). V lost 5 bases to trimming and J lost 6 bases, with 14 bases between them. This CDR3 has 12 amino acids. Germline CDR1 SQVTM, CDR2 ANQGSEA. The CDR3 sequence: CSVLRDGPEQYF. The CDR3 DNA reads as TGCAGCGTTCTCCGGGACGGGCCCGAGCAGTACTTC.

This clonotype was observed at least ten times. The chain is built from TRBV27 and TRBJ2-7; 10 positions agree with TRBD2. Germline CDR1 and CDR2: MNHEY and SMNVEV (reference sequence). V shed 10 bases, J shed 0 bases, and the junction held 0 bases outside the gene matches. The CDR3 is made up of 12 amino acids. The CDR3 region has the DNA TGTGCCACTAGCGGGAGCTCCTACGAGCAGTACTTC. The encoded protein is CATSGSSYEQYF.

This clonotype was observed many times. The CDR3 DNA reads TGTGCCTGGAGGGGGTTCGGGAGAGCTGAGCAGTTCTTC. Protein sequence: CAWRGFGRAEQFF. The chain recombines TRBV30 with TRBJ2-1; maybe TRBD2 (6 bases). The germline CDR1 and CDR2 sequences are GTSNPN and SVGIG (reference sequence). This CDR3 is 13 amino acids long. Trimming stripped 3 bases from V and 9 bases from J, with 15 bases between.

This clonotype has at least ten counts. The chain links TRBV12-3 or TRBV12-4 to TRBJ1-2; no firm D call. Deletions cut 1 base from V and 7 bases from J, with 13 bases between. The CDR3 spans 14 residues. CDR3 sequence: CASSLEAFRGGYTF. CDR3 bases: TGTGCCAGCAGTTTAGAGGCTTTTCGGGGTGGCTACACCTTC.